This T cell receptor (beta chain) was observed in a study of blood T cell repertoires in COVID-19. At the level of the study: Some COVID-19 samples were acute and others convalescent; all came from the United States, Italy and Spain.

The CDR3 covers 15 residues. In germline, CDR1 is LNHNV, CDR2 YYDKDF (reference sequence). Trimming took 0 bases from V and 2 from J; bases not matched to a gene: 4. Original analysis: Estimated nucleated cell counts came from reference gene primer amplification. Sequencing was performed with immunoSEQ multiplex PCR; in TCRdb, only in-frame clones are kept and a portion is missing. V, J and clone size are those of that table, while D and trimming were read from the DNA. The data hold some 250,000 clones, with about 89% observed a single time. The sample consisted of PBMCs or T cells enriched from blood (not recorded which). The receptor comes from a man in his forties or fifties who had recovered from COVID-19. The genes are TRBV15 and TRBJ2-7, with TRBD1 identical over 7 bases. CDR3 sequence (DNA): TGTGCCACCAGCAGAGACCGGGACAGCCCCTACGAGCAGTACTTC. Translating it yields CATSRDRDSPYEQYF.